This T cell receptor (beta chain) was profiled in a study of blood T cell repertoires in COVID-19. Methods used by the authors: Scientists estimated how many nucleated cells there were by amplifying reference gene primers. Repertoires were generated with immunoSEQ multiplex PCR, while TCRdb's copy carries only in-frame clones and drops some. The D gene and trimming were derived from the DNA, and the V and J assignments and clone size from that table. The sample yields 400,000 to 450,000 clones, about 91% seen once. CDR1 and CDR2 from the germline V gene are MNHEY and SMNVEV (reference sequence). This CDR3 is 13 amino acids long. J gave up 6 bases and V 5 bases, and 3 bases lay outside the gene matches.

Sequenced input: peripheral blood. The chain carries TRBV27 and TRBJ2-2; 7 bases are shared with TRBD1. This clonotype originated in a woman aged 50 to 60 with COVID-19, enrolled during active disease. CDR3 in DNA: TGTGCCAGCAGTAAGGGGGCGCCCGGGGAGCTGTTTTTT. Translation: CASSKGAPGELFF.